What follows are 20 T cell receptor beta chains derived from one specimen sequenced in a study of blood T cell repertoires in COVID-19. Clones were sequenced by immunoSEQ multiplex PCR, and TCRdb holds only the in-frame ones, with some missing. The repertoire has approximately 210,000 clones, more than 75% of them found once; the top ten carry approximately 4.3%. Sequences were obtained from PBMCs or T cells enriched from blood (not recorded which). These receptors came from a young man with acute COVID-19.

The CDR3 nucleotides are TGTGCCAGCAGTTGGGACAGGGGTAATGAAAAACTGTTTTTT. Translated: CASSWDRGNEKLFF. The chain is built from TRBV2 and TRBJ1-4, with 10 bases that match TRBD1. Germline lookup yields CDR1 SNHLY and CDR2 FYNNEI. The CDR3 contains 14 residues. The V gene end was trimmed by 5 bases and the J gene end by 4 bases; junction bases not matched to a gene: 1.

This chain uses TRBV7-2 with TRBJ1-1, with D possibly TRBD1 on 5 matching bases. CDR3 length: 15 amino acids. The ends were cut back, 5 bases at V and 2 bases at J, with 15 bases in the middle. The V gene's germline CDR1 is SGHTA and CDR2 FQGNSA. The DNA of the CDR3 is TGTGCCAGCAGCCCCCTGGGGGAGGCTAACACTGAAGCTTTCTTT. Translation: CASSPLGEANTEAFF.

This clone was seen a single time. The V gene is TRBV6-5, the J gene TRBJ1-1; tentatively, D is TRBD1 (5 bases). V was pared by 0 bases and J by 6 bases, with 11 bases between. The CDR3 totals 14 residues. Germline-derived CDR1 and CDR2 are MNHEY and SVGAGI. CDR3: CASSYSKGEAEAFF. CDR3 nucleotides: TGTGCCAGCAGTTACTCGAAAGGGGAGGCTGAAGCTTTCTTT.

The J gene is TRBJ1-6, the V gene TRBV7-6, with TRBD1 matching over 7 bases. V lost 1 base and J lost 4; bases outside the gene matches: 4. The germline V gene has CDR1 SGHVS and CDR2 FNYEAQ. This CDR3 spans 16 amino acids. CDR3 DNA: TGTGCCAGCAGCTTAGGACAGGGCGGTTATAATTCACCCCTCCACTTT. It translates to CASSLGQGGYNSPLHF. The whole variable domain, filled in from reference TRBV7-6 and TRBJ1-6, reads GAGVSQSPRYKVTKRGQDVALRCDPISGHVSLYWYRQALGQGPEFLTYFNYEAQQDKSGLPNDRFSAERPEGSISTLTIQRTEQRDSAMYRCASSLGQGGYNSPLHFGNGTRLTVT.

The chain employs TRBV19 and TRBJ1-2, with D unresolved. Germline CDR1 is LNHDA and CDR2 is SQIVND (reference sequence). Trimming stripped 5 bases from V and 2 bases from J, with 6 bases between. The length of the CDR3 is 12 residues. In nucleotides, the CDR3 is TGTGCCAGTAGTGGCAGGAACTATGGCTACACCTTC. It codes for CASSGRNYGYTF.

The V gene is TRBV6-4, the J gene TRBJ2-3, with a possible D match to TRBD2 (6 bases). Germline CDR1 and CDR2: MRHNA and SNTAGT. The germline V and J ends were trimmed by 3 bases and 5 bases, with 12 bases remaining between them. This CDR3 is 14 amino acids long. In nucleotides, the CDR3 is TGTGCCAGCAGTGAAACGGGAGTTAAAGATACGCAGTATTTT. Amino acid sequence: CASSETGVKDTQYF.

This chain uses TRBV3-1 (or the pseudogene TRBV3-2) with TRBJ1-4; 9 nucleotides line up with TRBD1. This CDR3 comprises 16 residues. V shed 6 bases and J 4 bases; nucleotides not matched to a gene: 9. Germline CDR1 reads LGHDT; CDR2 reads YNNKEL (reference sequence). The CDR3 protein is CASRQGAGLGNEKLFF. The CDR3, as DNA: TGTGCCAGCAGACAGGGGGCAGGGCTAGGTAATGAAAAACTGTTTTTT.

This clone turned up a few times. The genes are TRBV6-4 and TRBJ2-3; TRBD2 matches 12 bases. The V and J ends lost 4 bases and 4 bases, in that order; junction bases with no gene match: 6. CDR1 MRHNA and CDR2 SNTAGT come from the germline V gene. The CDR3 loop spans 16 amino acids. CDR3 amino acids: CASSGDTSGGPDTQYF. CDR3 coding DNA: TGTGCCAGCAGTGGCGACACTAGCGGGGGGCCAGATACGCAGTATTTT.

The V and J genes are TRBV5-1 and TRBJ2-1; 10 nucleotides align to TRBD1. The V gene's germline CDR1 is SGHRS and CDR2 YFSETQ. The V gene end was trimmed by 5 bases and the J gene end by 2 bases; junction bases not matched to a gene: 4. CDR3 length equals 15 residues. The DNA of the CDR3 is TGCGCCAGCAGGACCGGGACAGGGGCCTACAATGAGCAGTTCTTC. Encoded protein: CASRTGTGAYNEQFF.

This chain connects TRBV30 to TRBJ1-6; D is unresolved. The germline CDR1 and CDR2 sequences are GTSNPN and SVGIG (reference sequence). The CDR3 extends over 14 amino acids. Trimming cost V 1 base and J 7 bases, with 11 bases left between them. CDR3 sequence reads: CAWSGVQKNSPLHF. In nucleotides, the CDR3 is TGTGCCTGGAGTGGGGTACAGAAAAATTCACCCCTCCACTTT.

CDR3 nucleotide sequence: TGCGCCAGCAGCTTAGACTCCCATTCCTACGAGCAGTACTTC. Protein sequence: CASSLDSHSYEQYF. The rearrangement uses TRBV5-1 and TRBJ2-7; the D is unclear. Trimming cost V 2 bases and J 1 base, with 10 bases left between them. Germline V gene lookup returns CDR1 SGHRS and CDR2 YFSETQ. The CDR3 is made up of 14 amino acids.

This chain links TRBV6-5 with TRBJ1-5; D is possibly TRBD1 (5 bases). Germline CDR1 MNHEY, CDR2 SVGAGI. Between the trimmed V and J ends, which lost 4 bases and 7 bases, there was a span of 14 bases. CDR3 length equals 14 residues. The DNA for the CDR3 is TGTGCCAGCAGTTTACGACAGAAAGGGCAGCCCCAGCATTTT. Translating it yields CASSLRQKGQPQHF.

The chain employs TRBV27 and TRBJ1-2; 8 bases match TRBD1. The CDR3 consists of 19 residues. The germline V gene encodes CDR1 MNHEY and CDR2 SMNVEV (reference sequence). Trimming at V came to 6 bases and at J to 7 bases, leaving 25 bases not matched to a gene. The CDR3: CASSYSSPGQATPHPGYTF. As DNA, the CDR3 is TGTGCCAGCAGCTACTCTAGTCCGGGACAGGCAACCCCCCATCCTGGCTACACCTTC.

The chain employs TRBV15 and TRBJ1-2; D call uncertain. Between the trimmed V and J ends, which lost 5 bases and 4 bases, there was a span of 20 bases. The CDR3 is made up of 16 amino acids. Germline lookup yields CDR1 LNHNV and CDR2 YYDKDF (reference sequence). CDR3 region: CATSSPGEGHRYGYTF. CDR3 in DNA: TGTGCCACCAGCTCCCCCGGGGAGGGCCACCGCTATGGCTACACCTTC.

The chain joins TRBV15 to TRBJ2-7; 8 nucleotides align to TRBD1. V shed 1 base and J 2 bases; nucleotides not matched to a gene: 10. The length of the CDR3 is 17 residues. Germline assignment: CDR1 LNHNV and CDR2 YYDKDF (reference sequence). CDR3 sequence: CATSRAISTGQAYEQYF. Here the CDR3 DNA reads TGTGCCACCAGCAGAGCTATATCGACGGGACAGGCCTACGAGCAGTACTTC.

This chain joins TRBV6-5 and TRBJ1-2; the D gene is possibly TRBD1 (6 bases). The V gene lost 0 bases and the J gene lost 5 bases, with 13 bases spanning the gap. The CDR3 runs 15 residues. Germline V CDR1 and CDR2: MNHEY, SVGAGI. CDR3 nucleotide sequence: TGTGCCAGCAGTTACTCGGTGTCAGGGGTTTATGGCTACACCTTC. Translating it yields CASSYSVSGVYGYTF.

In the case of this clone: A junction boundary mismatches the germline segment, possibly from a read error. The chain has TRBV4-1 and TRBJ2-1; D might be TRBD1 (5 bases). Germline loops: CDR1 MGHRA, CDR2 YSYEKL. This CDR3 is built from 16 residues. The CDR3 is CASNQPSAGMYNEQFF. The CDR3 nucleotides are TGCGCCAGCAACCAACCCTCAGCAGGGATGTACAATGAGCAGTTCTTC.

This clone has a single count. V and J are TRBV19 and TRBJ2-5; D unresolved. CDR1 is LNHDA, CDR2 SQIVND, per germline (reference sequence). CDR3 size: 14 residues. V lost 6 bases and J 1 base, leaving 12 bases between the germline ends. DNA of the CDR3: TGTGCCAGTAGGCCCCGCGGCAGCCAAGAGACCCAGTACTTC. Amino acids: CASRPRGSQETQYF.

The rearrangement links TRBV7-3 to TRBJ2-3, with 8 bases lining up with TRBD1. The CDR3 length is 15 residues. V gave up 2 bases and J gave up 0 bases; unmatched junction bases: 1. CDR1 is SGHTA, CDR2 FQGTGA, per germline. The CDR3, as DNA: TGTGCCAGCAGCTTACAGGGGGCTAGCACAGATACGCAGTATTTT. Translating it yields CASSLQGASTDTQYF.

This sequence joins TRBV7-2 and TRBJ2-7; 13 nucleotides align to TRBD2. Germline values: CDR1 SGHTA, CDR2 FQGNSA. This CDR3 region has 16 residues. V trimming: 7 bases; J trimming: 1 base; junction bases outside the gene matches: 7. CDR3 sequence (DNA): TGTGCCAGCAAACCTACTAGCGGGGGGGTTTCCTACGAGCAGTACTTC. Its protein product is CASKPTSGGVSYEQYF.